The 29 T cell receptor beta chains presented below share a single source sample, sequenced in a study of shared clonotypes between healthy human individuals. Profiled with immunoSEQ multiplex PCR; TCRdb holds only in-frame clones, not every one. This table has millions of clones, roughly 93% appearing once. Sequenced sample: naive CD4+ T cells from PBMCs. This sample's subset: CD45RA+ positively selected. Receptors originate from a man between 18 and 29 years old in good health. Some clones in this sample may be carry-over from other donors' samples.

CDR3 sequence: CASSLAGLAGQVYEQYF. CDR3 bases: TGTGCCAGCAGTTTAGCCGGCCTAGCGGGACAAGTCTACGAGCAGTACTTC. This sequence joins TRBV28 and TRBJ2-7, with 9 nucleotides matching TRBD2. The germline V gene encodes CDR1 MDHEN and CDR2 SYDVKM. V lost 2 bases, J lost 3 bases, and 11 bases stayed unmatched. The CDR3 has 17 amino acids.

About this clone: Distinct nucleotide sequences in the sample also encode this CDR3. The rearrangement joins TRBV27 to TRBJ2-3; D unclear. Between the trimmed V and J ends, which lost 3 bases and 1 base, there was a span of 8 bases. Germline CDR1 MNHEY, CDR2 SMNVEV (reference sequence). The CDR3 is 14 residues long. CDR3 sequence: CASSLSRGTDTQYF. For the CDR3, the DNA is TGTGCCAGCAGTTTGTCTAGGGGCACAGATACGCAGTATTTT.

The rearrangement joins TRBV11-2 to TRBJ2-5; TRBD1 matches at 9 bases. The CDR3 extends over 16 amino acids. The germline CDR1 and CDR2 sequences are SGHAT and FQNNGV. The trim removed 5 bases at V and 5 bases at J, leaving 12 bases unmatched. The CDR3 coding sequence is TGTGCCAGCAGCCTCCTCCGGGACAGGGAAGTCGAGACCCAGTACTTC. Residues: CASSLLRDREVETQYF.

The CDR3 DNA is TGTGCCAGTAGTATAGATGGCCCAAAGCTAGCGGGAGGGCGAAATACGCAGTATTTT. It codes for CASSIDGPKLAGGRNTQYF. The chain combines TRBV19 with TRBJ2-3, with 12 bases that match TRBD2. The CDR3 loop spans 19 amino acids. Germline V CDR1 and CDR2: LNHDA, SQIVND (reference sequence). Unmatched junction bases numbered 14, after V lost 0 bases and J lost 7 bases.

This chain connects TRBV5-1 to TRBJ2-1; TRBD2 matches 9 bases. V shed 5 bases and J 4 bases; nucleotides not matched to a gene: 10. CDR3 size: 16 residues. The germline V gene has CDR1 SGHRS and CDR2 YFSETQ. CDR3 region: CASSPTAGGTYNEQFF. CDR3 DNA sequence: TGCGCCAGCAGTCCCACGGCGGGAGGGACTTACAATGAGCAGTTCTTC.

V usage is TRBV7-6 and J usage is TRBJ2-7; D gene uncertain. Per the germline V gene, CDR1 is SGHVS and CDR2 is FNYEAQ. V gave up 5 bases and J gave up 3 bases, with 11 bases separating them. The CDR3 covers 13 residues. CDR3 region: CASSLETGYEQYF. The CDR3 DNA follows: TGTGCCAGCAGCCTGGAGACTGGCTACGAGCAGTACTTC.

The CDR3 loop is CASAQPGIGNQPQHF. CDR3 coding DNA: TGTGCCAGCGCCCAACCAGGAATTGGCAATCAGCCCCAGCATTTT. The rearrangement joins TRBV28 to TRBJ1-5; D not resolved. The CDR3 length is 15 residues. Trimming cost V 8 bases and J 2 bases, with 16 bases left between them. The germline gives CDR1 MDHEN, CDR2 SYDVKM.

CDR3 sequence (DNA): TGCGCCAGCAGTGGGACAGGGAACAATCAGCCCCAGCATTTT. This sequence encodes CASSGTGNNQPQHF. This chain uses TRBV10-2 with TRBJ1-5; 8 bases are a match to TRBD1. CDR1 and CDR2 from the germline V gene are WSHSY and SAAADI. With V trimmed by 4 bases and J by 3 bases, 2 bases remained unmatched. CDR3 size: 14 residues.

The chain couples TRBV9 to TRBJ2-7; 9 nucleotides match TRBD1. CDR3 length: 15 residues. Germline V gene data show CDR1 as SGDLS and CDR2 as YYNGEE. Losses at the gene ends were 4 bases for V and 1 base for J; bases not matched to a gene: 6. The CDR3 is CASSLSGTGSYEQYF. The CDR3 region has the DNA TGTGCCAGCAGCCTATCCGGGACAGGGTCCTACGAGCAGTACTTC.

The chain links TRBV9 to TRBJ2-7, with D possibly being TRBD1 or TRBD2 (9 bases each). Trimming removed 4 bases from V and 2 bases from J, with 28 bases in between. Germline V lookup: CDR1 SGDLS, CDR2 YYNGEE. The CDR3 has 19 amino acids. The CDR3 bases are TGTGCCAGCAGCCAAAACAGGGGGCCACTAGCGGGTCCCCCCTACGAGCAGTACTTC. Protein: CASSQNRGPLAGPPYEQYF.

The chain employs TRBV27 and TRBJ1-1; 8 nucleotides agree with TRBD1. This CDR3 region has 15 residues. The germline V gene encodes CDR1 MNHEY and CDR2 SMNVEV (reference sequence). V dropped 6 bases and J dropped 6; count of bases not matched to a gene: 12. The CDR3 is CASSRTGPLTAEAFF. The CDR3 region has the DNA TGTGCCAGCAGCCGGACAGGGCCCCTAACGGCTGAAGCTTTCTTT.

This clone was seen a single time. The chain employs TRBV6-5 and TRBJ2-1; D not resolved. Trimming cost V 5 bases and J 7 bases, with 9 bases left between them. The CDR3 loop spans 12 amino acids. From germline, CDR1 is MNHEY and CDR2 SVGAGI. CDR3 loop: CASSNPLNEQFF. CDR3 nucleotides: TGTGCCAGCAGTAACCCCTTGAATGAGCAGTTCTTC.

The genes are TRBV7-9 and TRBJ1-1; D remains unclear. V lost 2 bases, J lost 7 bases, and 5 bases lay in between. The length of the CDR3 is 11 residues. Per the germline V gene, CDR1 is SEHNR and CDR2 is FQNEAQ (reference sequence). The CDR3 DNA sequence: TGTGCCAGCAGCTTATTCCATGAAGCTTTCTTT. Translating it yields CASSLFHEAFF. Full variable domain (rest looked up from reference TRBV7-9 and TRBJ1-1): DTGVSQNPRHKITKRGQNVTFRCDPISEHNRLYWYRQTLGQGPEFLTYFQNEAQLEKSRLLSDRFSAERPKGSFSTLEIQRTEQGDSAMYLCASSLFHEAFFGQGTRLTVV.

This chain joins TRBV5-1 and TRBJ1-1; no clear D gene. Germline CDR1 and CDR2: SGHRS and YFSETQ. Between the trimmed V and J ends, which lost 0 bases and 3 bases, there was a span of 12 bases. The CDR3 extends over 15 amino acids. CDR3 in amino acids: CASSLEGMAYTEAFF. CDR3 bases: TGCGCCAGCAGCTTGGAAGGGATGGCTTACACTGAAGCTTTCTTT.

The chain recombines TRBV7-3 with TRBJ2-2; TRBD2 matches 7 bases. V lost 6 bases, J lost 6 bases, and 7 bases stayed unmatched. The CDR3 spans 14 residues. Looked up from germline, CDR1 is SGHTA and CDR2 is FQGTGA. CDR3 sequence (DNA): TGTGCCAGCAGTAGCGCTAGCGGTTCCGGGGAGCTGTTTTTT. Residues: CASSSASGSGELFF.

The rearrangement links TRBV11-3 to TRBJ2-1; 8 nucleotides line up with TRBD2. CDR1 and CDR2 (germline): SGHNT, YENEEA. V gave up 2 bases and J gave up 5 bases; unmatched junction bases: 5. The CDR3 sequence is 15 residues long. In DNA form, the CDR3 reads TGTGCCAGCAGCTTAACTAGCGGCTTACACAATGAGCAGTTCTTC. Its translation is CASSLTSGLHNEQFF.

The J gene is TRBJ1-3, the V gene TRBV6-1; 7 bases fit TRBD1. Trimming removed 2 bases from V and 4 bases from J; junction bases left unmatched: 8. The germline V gene encodes CDR1 MNHNS and CDR2 SASEGT. The CDR3 has 16 residues. The CDR3 spells CASSEKGRGSGNTIYF. CDR3 nucleotide sequence: TGTGCCAGCAGTGAAAAGGGCAGGGGGTCAGGAAACACCATATATTTT.

The chain couples TRBV6-1 to TRBJ1-2; TRBD1 matches 8 bases. Trimming at V came to 5 bases and at J to 8 bases, leaving 13 bases not matched to a gene. The CDR3 has 15 residues. From germline, CDR1 is MNHNS and CDR2 SASEGT. The CDR3 coding sequence is TGTGCCAGCAGTACAATCCTGCCGGACAGGGTAGGCTACACCTTC. Amino acids: CASSTILPDRVGYTF.

This clone was seen once. V is TRBV2 and J is TRBJ2-2; D might be TRBD2 (5 bases). CDR1 and CDR2 (germline): SNHLY, FYNNEI. V was cut by 2 bases and J by 1 base, with 11 bases left in between. This CDR3 spans 16 amino acids. This CDR3 is CASSERASWNTGELFF. CDR3 coding DNA: TGTGCCAGCAGTGAAAGGGCTAGCTGGAACACCGGGGAGCTGTTTTTT.

The rearrangement joins TRBV18 to TRBJ2-7; D is unclear. Between the trimmed V and J ends, which lost 4 bases and 6 bases, there was a span of 19 bases. Looked up from germline, CDR1 is KGHSH and CDR2 is LQKENI. The CDR3 loop spans 15 amino acids. The CDR3 sequence: CASSHTSLASAEQYF. CDR3 DNA: TGTGCCAGCTCACATACTTCTCTGGCGTCGGCCGAGCAGTACTTC.

This clone was observed once. J is TRBJ1-4 and V is TRBV7-9; D gene ambiguous. Germline V gene lookup returns CDR1 SEHNR and CDR2 FQNEAQ (reference sequence). Trimming left V 1 base short and J 0 bases short, with 9 bases between. The length of the CDR3 is 16 residues. The chain's CDR3 is CASSLGRKSTNEKLFF. CDR3 bases: TGTGCCAGCAGCTTAGGCAGGAAATCAACTAATGAAAAACTGTTTTTT.

Turning to this clone: A single base separates this from a much larger clone, so it may be a read error. Other nucleotide sequences from this sample produce the same CDR3. CDR3 sequence reads: CASSLAGSGEETQYF. Here the CDR3 DNA reads TGCGCCAGCAGCTTGGCCGGGTCAGGGGAAGAGACCCAGTACTTC. The chain uses TRBV5-1 and TRBJ2-5; the D gene is possibly TRBD1 (6 bases). The V end lost 0 bases, the J end lost 3 bases, and 12 bases lay between the germline ends. The CDR3 is 15 residues long. Germline V lookup: CDR1 SGHRS, CDR2 YFSETQ. The full variable domain, completed using reference TRBV5-1 and TRBJ2-5, is KAGVTQTPRYLIKTRGQQVTLSCSPISGHRSVSWYQQTPGQGLQFLFEYFSETQRNKGNFPGRFSGRQFSNSRSEMNVSTLELGDSALYLCASSLAGSGEETQYFGPGTRLLVL.

This clone was found once. The gene calls are TRBV6-5 and TRBJ1-1; D is uncertain. CDR1 and CDR2 from the germline V gene are MNHEY and SVGAGI. With 4 bases removed from V and 4 bases from J, the gap between germline ends came to 10 bases. The CDR3 loop spans 13 amino acids. Here the CDR3 reads CASSFNMSTEAFF. For the CDR3, the DNA is TGTGCCAGCAGTTTTAATATGAGCACTGAAGCTTTCTTT.

The chain has TRBV27 and TRBJ2-7, with D possibly being TRBD1 (6 bases). Trimming pared 5 bases from V and 6 bases from J, leaving 17 bases between. Looked up from germline, CDR1 is MNHEY and CDR2 is SMNVEV (reference sequence). The CDR3 runs to 14 residues. The CDR3 DNA reads TGTGCCAGCAGTCCCTCGAGGGGGTTCCGCGAGCAGTACTTC. It is translated as CASSPSRGFREQYF.

Only one count was recorded for this clone. The chain combines TRBV2 with TRBJ1-5; D is unclear. The CDR3 spans 13 residues. The V gene lost 8 bases and the J gene lost 3 bases, with 11 bases spanning the gap. The germline V gene encodes CDR1 SNHLY and CDR2 FYNNEI. The CDR3 sequence is CASGLSDNQPQHF. The CDR3 DNA follows: TGTGCCAGCGGGTTATCAGACAATCAGCCCCAGCATTTT. The variable domain in full, completed from reference TRBV2 and TRBJ1-5, reads EPEVTQTPSHQVTQMGQEVILRCVPISNHLYFYWYRQILGQKVEFLVSFYNNEISEKSEIFDDQFSVERPDGSNFTLKIRSTKLEDSAMYFCASGLSDNQPQHFGDGTRLSIL.

The J gene is TRBJ2-1, the V gene TRBV29-1; 9 nucleotides line up with TRBD2. J was trimmed by 5 bases and V by 6 bases; bases with no gene match: 11. This CDR3 spans 15 amino acids. CDR1 SQVTM and CDR2 ANQGSEA come from the germline V gene. The CDR3 DNA is TGCAGCGTAGGGAACCGACTAGCGGCTAACAATGAGCAGTTCTTC. This codes for CSVGNRLAANNEQFF.

This clone was recorded once. The gene calls are TRBV5-1 and TRBJ2-3; D might be TRBD2 (5 bases). Germline lookup yields CDR1 SGHRS and CDR2 YFSETQ. V was cut by 5 bases and J by 0 bases, with 16 bases left in between. The CDR3 loop spans 16 amino acids. The CDR3: CASREPERGSTDTQYF. The DNA for the CDR3 is TGCGCCAGCAGGGAGCCCGAGCGAGGGAGCACAGATACGCAGTATTTT.

The gene calls are TRBV5-4 and TRBJ2-3, with D perhaps TRBD1 or TRBD2 (5 bases each). This CDR3 contains 15 residues. V was shortened by 6 bases and J by 4 bases, with 18 bases between the two germline ends. Germline CDR1 SGHNT, CDR2 YYREEE (reference sequence). CDR3 nucleotides: TGTGCCAGCACCCCCCCCGGGACCTGGGCAGATACGCAGTATTTT. Translating gives CASTPPGTWADTQYF.

The chain links TRBV30 to TRBJ2-7; the D is unclear. This CDR3 region has 14 residues. Germline-derived CDR1 and CDR2 are GTSNPN and SVGIG (reference sequence). The CDR3 sequence is CAVNIVGRTYEQYF. The CDR3, as DNA: TGTGCTGTTAATATCGTCGGACGGACCTACGAGCAGTACTTC.